The next 13 T cell receptor beta chains were all read from a single sample in a study of identical twins (TCRdb year 2016). Libraries were prepared through 5' RACE. The run used an Illumina HiSeq 2000. Clones were called with MiXCR by TCRdb after fastp trimmed the public reads at Q25, and only in-frame beta chains were retained. Rows with a matching CDR3 protein are joined into one entry that keeps the most common DNA and genes. Within this sample are roughly 1,500,000 distinct CDR3 sequences, with less than 40% of them counted one time only. About 0.27% of the sample is held by the ten biggest clonotypes. What was sequenced was cord blood. The receptors come from a newborn girl in good health.

The CDR3 is CASSLVAGVWDGYTF. The CDR3 nucleotides read TGTGCCAGCAGCTTAGTAGCGGGCGTCTGGGATGGCTACACCTTC. This sequence joins TRBV7-9 and TRBJ1-2, with unresolved D. This CDR3 has 15 residues. The germline CDR1 and CDR2 sequences are SEHNR and FQNEAQ (reference sequence). With 1 base removed from V and 6 bases from J, the gap between germline ends came to 15 bases.

The gene calls are TRBV15 and TRBJ2-5; D is unclear. V lost 1 base and J lost 5, with 11 bases in between. The V gene's germline CDR1 is LNHNV and CDR2 YYDKDF (reference sequence). The CDR3 totals 14 residues. CDR3 loop: CATSRGASGETQYF. The DNA of the CDR3 is TGTGCCACCAGCAGAGGCGCGAGTGGGGAGACCCAGTACTTC.

The chain employs TRBV20-1 and TRBJ2-6; D not resolved. CDR1 is DFQATT and CDR2 is SNEGSKA in the germline V gene (reference sequence). V lost 6 bases, J lost 0 bases, and 6 bases lay in between. The CDR3 is made up of 13 amino acids. The CDR3 spells CSAGSSGANVLTF. As DNA, the CDR3 is TGCAGTGCCGGGTCCTCTGGGGCCAACGTCCTGACTTTC.

This rearrangement joins TRBV24-1 to TRBJ1-2; D unresolved. V shed 5 bases and J shed 3 bases, with 18 bases lying between them. Germline V gene sequence: CDR1 KGHDR, CDR2 SFDVKD. The CDR3 runs to 16 residues. The CDR3 protein is CATSGLTTSTDYGYTF. The CDR3 DNA reads TGTGCCACCAGTGGTCTGACGACATCTACGGACTATGGCTACACCTTC.

This clonotype occurred a few times. The chain joins TRBV5-1 to TRBJ2-2; D is perhaps TRBD1 (6 bases). CDR3 size: 12 residues. Germline values: CDR1 SGHRS, CDR2 YFSETQ. V lost 4 bases and J lost 9, with 10 bases in between. CDR3 nucleotide sequence: TGCGCCAGCAGCGTACAGGGCAGGGAGCTGTTTTTT. Its translation is CASSVQGRELFF.

With regard to this clonotype: At one end the junction does not follow the germline gene, possibly because of a read error. The gene calls are TRBV7-2 and TRBJ2-7, with 7 bases that match TRBD1. This CDR3 has 17 residues. Germline V gives CDR1 SGHTA, CDR2 FQGNSA. The CDR3 reads CASSRMVARGYGDEQYF. In nucleotides, the CDR3 is TGCGCCAGCAGCCGCATGGTTGCCAGGGGGTATGGCGATGAGCAGTACTTC. Full variable domain (rest looked up from reference TRBV7-2 and TRBJ2-7): GAGVSQSPSNKVTEKGKDVELRCDPISGHTALYWYRQSLGQGLEFLIYFQGNSAPDKSGLPSDRFSAERTGGSVSTLTIQRTQQEDSAVYLCASSRMVARGYGDEQYFGPGTRLTVT.

The chain joins TRBV2 to TRBJ2-1; TRBD2 aligns across 7 bases. With V trimmed by 6 bases and J by 11 bases, 10 bases remained unmatched. This CDR3 is built from 13 residues. Germline CDR1 reads SNHLY; CDR2 reads FYNNEI. The CDR3 region has the DNA TGTGCCAGCAGGCCCCCGCCTAGCGGCAAGCAGTTCTTC. It encodes CASRPPPSGKQFF.

This clonotype has a handful of counts. The gene calls are TRBV20-1 and TRBJ1-4; D is unclear. The CDR3 extends over 16 amino acids. Germline loops: CDR1 DFQATT, CDR2 SNEGSKA (reference sequence). Trimming removed 0 bases from V and 1 base from J, with 12 bases in between. The CDR3 reads CSAREGSSVTNEKLFF. Written as DNA, the CDR3 is TGCAGTGCTAGAGAGGGCTCGTCGGTAACTAATGAAAAACTGTTTTTT.

The chain couples TRBV24-1 to TRBJ2-1; TRBD2 matches at 11 bases. The V segment lost 3 bases and the J segment 7 bases; nucleotides outside the gene matches: 4. Germline CDR1 KGHDR, CDR2 SFDVKD. CDR3 length: 15 amino acids. The CDR3 region has the DNA TGTGCCACCAGTGATATAGCGGGGGGGCGGAATGAGCAGTTCTTC. Amino acid sequence: CATSDIAGGRNEQFF.

The chain carries TRBV6-6 and TRBJ2-5, with 9 bases that match TRBD1. Germline V gene data show CDR1 as MNHNY and CDR2 as SVGAGI (reference sequence). The CDR3 is 15 residues long. The trim removed 2 bases at V and 5 bases at J, leaving 6 bases unmatched. The DNA for the CDR3 is TGTGCCAGCAGTTACATCACAGGGGGCCGGGAGACCCAGTACTTC. Translating gives CASSYITGGRETQYF.

This clonotype has a handful of counts. This rearrangement joins TRBV12-3 or TRBV12-4 to TRBJ2-1, with 9 bases fitting TRBD1. V shed 6 bases, J shed 15 bases, and the junction held 6 bases outside the gene matches. The CDR3 covers 11 residues. CDR3 sequence: CASSQGQGLFF. The CDR3 region has the DNA TGTGCCAGCAGCCAGGGACAGGGTTTGTTCTTC.

This clonotype was recorded a few times. The chain has TRBV29-1 and TRBJ2-1; TRBD1 agrees at 10 bases. J lost 8 bases, V lost 5 bases, and 6 bases had no gene match. This CDR3 is 13 amino acids long. The V gene's germline CDR1 is SQVTM and CDR2 ANQGSEA. CDR3 DNA sequence: TGCAGCGTTCGGACAGGGGGAGAGCATGAGCAGTTCTTC. Its protein product is CSVRTGGEHEQFF.

J is TRBJ1-1 and V is TRBV11-2, with a possible D match to TRBD1 (5 bases). The germline V gene has CDR1 SGHAT and CDR2 FQNNGV. The length of the CDR3 is 14 residues. Between the trimmed V and J ends, which lost 5 bases and 4 bases, there was a span of 14 bases. CDR3 sequence (DNA): TGTGCCAGCAGCCCCCACCAGGGAGGCACTGAAGCTTTCTTT. Translated, it gives CASSPHQGGTEAFF.